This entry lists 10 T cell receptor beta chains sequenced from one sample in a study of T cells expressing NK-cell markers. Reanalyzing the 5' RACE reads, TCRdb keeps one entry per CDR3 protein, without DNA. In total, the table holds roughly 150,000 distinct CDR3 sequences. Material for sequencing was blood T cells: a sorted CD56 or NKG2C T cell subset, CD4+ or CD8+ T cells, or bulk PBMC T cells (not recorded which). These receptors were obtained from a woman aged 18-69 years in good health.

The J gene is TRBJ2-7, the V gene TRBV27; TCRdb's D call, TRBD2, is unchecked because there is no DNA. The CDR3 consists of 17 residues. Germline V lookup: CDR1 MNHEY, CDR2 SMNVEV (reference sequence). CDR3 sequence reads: CASTYPREEKSSYEQYF.

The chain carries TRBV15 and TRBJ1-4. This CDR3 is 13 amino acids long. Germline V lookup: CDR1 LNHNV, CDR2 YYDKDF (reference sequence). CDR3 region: CATSRDFREKLFF.

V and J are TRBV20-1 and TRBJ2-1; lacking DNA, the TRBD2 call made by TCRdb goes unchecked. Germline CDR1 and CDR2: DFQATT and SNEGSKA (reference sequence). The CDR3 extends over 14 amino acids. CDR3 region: CSARLRGNRNEQFF.

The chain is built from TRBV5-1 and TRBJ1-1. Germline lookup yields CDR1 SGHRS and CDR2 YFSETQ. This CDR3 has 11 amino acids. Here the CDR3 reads CASSPTAGAFF.

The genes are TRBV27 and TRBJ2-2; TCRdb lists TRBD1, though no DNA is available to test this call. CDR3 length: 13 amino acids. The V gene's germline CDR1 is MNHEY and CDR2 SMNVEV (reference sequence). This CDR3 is CASSRGNTGELFF.

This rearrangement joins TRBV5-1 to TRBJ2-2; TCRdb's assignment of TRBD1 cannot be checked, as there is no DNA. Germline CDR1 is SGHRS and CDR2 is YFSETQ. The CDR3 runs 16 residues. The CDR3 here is CASSFYPTGNTGELFF.

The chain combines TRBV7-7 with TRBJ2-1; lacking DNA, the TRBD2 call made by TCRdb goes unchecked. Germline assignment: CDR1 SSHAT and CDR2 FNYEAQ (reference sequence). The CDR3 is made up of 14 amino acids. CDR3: CASSLAGGLNEQFF.

The CDR3 region is CASSKAPCPLAGDSYEQYF. V is TRBV21-1 and J is TRBJ2-7; TCRdb's assignment of TRBD2 cannot be checked, as there is no DNA. TRBV21-1 counts as a pseudogene. The CDR3 extends over 19 amino acids.

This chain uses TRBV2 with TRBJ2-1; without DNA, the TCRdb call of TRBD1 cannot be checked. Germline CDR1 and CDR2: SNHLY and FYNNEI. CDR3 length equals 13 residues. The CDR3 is CASSRSERGAEFF.

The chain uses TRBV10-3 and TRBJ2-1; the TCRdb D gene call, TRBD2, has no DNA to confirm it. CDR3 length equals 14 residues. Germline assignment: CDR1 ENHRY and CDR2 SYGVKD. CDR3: CAISDQREGGEQFF.